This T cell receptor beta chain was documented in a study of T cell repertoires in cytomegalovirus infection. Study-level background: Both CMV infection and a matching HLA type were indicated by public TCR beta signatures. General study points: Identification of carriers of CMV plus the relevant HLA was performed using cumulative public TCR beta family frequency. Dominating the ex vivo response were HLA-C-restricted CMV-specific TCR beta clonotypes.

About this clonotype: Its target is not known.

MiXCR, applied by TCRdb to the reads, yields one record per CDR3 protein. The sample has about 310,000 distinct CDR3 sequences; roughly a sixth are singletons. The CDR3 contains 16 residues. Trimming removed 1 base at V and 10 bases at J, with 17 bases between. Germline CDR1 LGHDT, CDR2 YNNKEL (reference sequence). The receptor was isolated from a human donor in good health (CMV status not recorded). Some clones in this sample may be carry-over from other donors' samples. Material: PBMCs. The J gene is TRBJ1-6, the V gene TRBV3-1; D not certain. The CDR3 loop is CASSQGKRVLGSPLHF. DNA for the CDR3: TGTGCCAGCAGCCAAGGGAAGCGGGTCCTAGGGTCACCCCTCCACTTT.